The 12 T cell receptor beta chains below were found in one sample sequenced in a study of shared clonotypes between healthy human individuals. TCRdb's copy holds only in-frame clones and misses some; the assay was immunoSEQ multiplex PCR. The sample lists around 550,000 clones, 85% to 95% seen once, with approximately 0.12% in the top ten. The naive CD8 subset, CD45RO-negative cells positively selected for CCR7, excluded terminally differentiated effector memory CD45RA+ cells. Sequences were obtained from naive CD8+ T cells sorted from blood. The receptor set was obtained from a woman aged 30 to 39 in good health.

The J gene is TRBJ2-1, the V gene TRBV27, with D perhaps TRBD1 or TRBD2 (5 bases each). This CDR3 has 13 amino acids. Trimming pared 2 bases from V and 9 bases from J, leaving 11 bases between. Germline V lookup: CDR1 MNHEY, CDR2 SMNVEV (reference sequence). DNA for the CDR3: TGTGCCAGCAGTTTAACGGGACCCGGTGAGCAGTTCTTC. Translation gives CASSLTGPGEQFF.

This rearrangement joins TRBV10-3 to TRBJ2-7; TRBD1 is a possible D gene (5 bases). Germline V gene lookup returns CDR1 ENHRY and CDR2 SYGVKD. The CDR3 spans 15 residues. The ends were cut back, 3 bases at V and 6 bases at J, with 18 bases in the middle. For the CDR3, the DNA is TGTGCCATCAGTGATATGGTGCAGGGTGTTGTCGAGCAGTACTTC. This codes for CAISDMVQGVVEQYF.

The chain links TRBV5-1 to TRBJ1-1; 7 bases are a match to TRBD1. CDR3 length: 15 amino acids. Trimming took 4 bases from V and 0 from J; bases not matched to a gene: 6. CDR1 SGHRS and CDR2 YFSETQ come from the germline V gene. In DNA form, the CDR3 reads TGCGCCAGCAGCCCTGGGACAGTGATGAACACTGAAGCTTTCTTT. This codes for CASSPGTVMNTEAFF.

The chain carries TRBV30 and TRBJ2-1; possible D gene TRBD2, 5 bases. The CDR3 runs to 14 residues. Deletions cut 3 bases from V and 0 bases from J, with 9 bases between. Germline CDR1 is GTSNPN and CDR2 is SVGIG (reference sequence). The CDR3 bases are TGTGCCTGGAGCAGCGGTATCTCCTACAATGAGCAGTTCTTC. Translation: CAWSSGISYNEQFF.

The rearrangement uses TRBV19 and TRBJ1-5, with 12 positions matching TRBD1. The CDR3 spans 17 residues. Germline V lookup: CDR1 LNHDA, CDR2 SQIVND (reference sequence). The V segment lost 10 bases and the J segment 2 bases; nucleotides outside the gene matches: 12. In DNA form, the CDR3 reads TGTGCCACCAGCCCTGGCGGGACAGGGGGCGGCAATCAGCCCCAGCATTTT. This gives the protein CATSPGGTGGGNQPQHF.

CDR3 sequence: CASSLGWAVDSTSGRRVEQYF. The CDR3 bases are TGCGCCAGCAGCTTGGGTTGGGCCGTGGACTCGACTAGCGGGAGGCGGGTCGAGCAGTACTTC. V usage is TRBV5-1 and J usage is TRBJ2-7; TRBD2 matches at 13 bases. J gave up 6 bases and V 0 bases, and 21 bases lay outside the gene matches. This CDR3 has 21 amino acids. In germline, CDR1 is SGHRS, CDR2 YFSETQ. The variable domain in full, completed from reference TRBV5-1 and TRBJ2-7, reads KAGVTQTPRYLIKTRGQQVTLSCSPISGHRSVSWYQQTPGQGLQFLFEYFSETQRNKGNFPGRFSGRQFSNSRSEMNVSTLELGDSALYLCASSLGWAVDSTSGRRVEQYFGPGTRLTVT.

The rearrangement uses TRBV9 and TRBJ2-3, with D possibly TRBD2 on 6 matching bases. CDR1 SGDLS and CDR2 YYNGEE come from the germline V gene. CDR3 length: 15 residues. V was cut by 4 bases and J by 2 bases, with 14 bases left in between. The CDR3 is CASSTGLNPTDTQYF. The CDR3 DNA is TGTGCCAGCAGCACGGGACTTAACCCCACAGATACGCAGTATTTT. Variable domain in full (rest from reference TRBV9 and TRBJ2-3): DSGVTQTPKHLITATGQRVTLRCSPRSGDLSVYWYQQSLDQGLQFLIQYYNGEERAKGNILERFSAQQFPDLHSELNLSSLELGDSALYFCASSTGLNPTDTQYFGPGTRLTVL.

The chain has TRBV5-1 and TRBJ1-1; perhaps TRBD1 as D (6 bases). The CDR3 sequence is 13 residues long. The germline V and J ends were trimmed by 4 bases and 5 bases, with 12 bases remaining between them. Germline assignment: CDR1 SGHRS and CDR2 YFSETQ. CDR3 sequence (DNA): TGCGCCAGCAGCGTGGGGACACTGACTGAAGCTTTCTTT. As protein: CASSVGTLTEAFF.

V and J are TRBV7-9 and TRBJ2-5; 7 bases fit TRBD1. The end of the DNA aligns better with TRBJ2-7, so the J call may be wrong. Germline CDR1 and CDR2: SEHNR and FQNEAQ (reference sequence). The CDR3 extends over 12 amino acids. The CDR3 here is CASGQDSYEQYF. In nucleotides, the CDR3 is TGTGCCAGCGGACAGGACTCCTACGAGCAGTACTTC.

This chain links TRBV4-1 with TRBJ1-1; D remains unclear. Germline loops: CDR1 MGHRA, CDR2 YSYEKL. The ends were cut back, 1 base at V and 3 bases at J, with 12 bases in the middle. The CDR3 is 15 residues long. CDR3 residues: CASSQVSGRDTEAFF. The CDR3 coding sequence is TGCGCCAGCAGCCAAGTTTCGGGGAGGGACACTGAAGCTTTCTTT.

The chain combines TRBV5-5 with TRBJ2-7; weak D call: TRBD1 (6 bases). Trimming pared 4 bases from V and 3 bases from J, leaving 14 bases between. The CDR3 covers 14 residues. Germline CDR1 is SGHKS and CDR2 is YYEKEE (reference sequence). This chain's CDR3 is CASSVRDTGYEQYF. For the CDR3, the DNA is TGTGCCAGCAGCGTCCGGGACACGGGCTACGAGCAGTACTTC.

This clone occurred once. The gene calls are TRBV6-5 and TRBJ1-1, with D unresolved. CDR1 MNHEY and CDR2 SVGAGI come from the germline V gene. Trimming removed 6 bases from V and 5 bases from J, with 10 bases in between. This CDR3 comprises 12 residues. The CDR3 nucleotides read TGTGCCAGCAGCTCTGACTGGACTGAAGCTTTCTTT. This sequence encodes CASSSDWTEAFF.